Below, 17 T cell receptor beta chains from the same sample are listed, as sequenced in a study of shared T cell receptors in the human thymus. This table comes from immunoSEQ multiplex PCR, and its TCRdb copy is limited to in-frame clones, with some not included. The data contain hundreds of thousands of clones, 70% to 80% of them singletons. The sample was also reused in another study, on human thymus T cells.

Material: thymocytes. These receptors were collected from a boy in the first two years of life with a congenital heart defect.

The DNA for the CDR3 is TGTGCCAGCAGTTACTCAGGAGGGGGGGATGGTGGCTACACCTTC. Its protein product is CASSYSGGGDGGYTF. J is TRBJ1-2 and V is TRBV6-5, with D perhaps matching TRBD1 (6 bases). This CDR3 is 15 amino acids long. Trimming pared 0 bases from V and 7 bases from J, leaving 15 bases between. The V gene's germline CDR1 is MNHEY and CDR2 SVGAGI.

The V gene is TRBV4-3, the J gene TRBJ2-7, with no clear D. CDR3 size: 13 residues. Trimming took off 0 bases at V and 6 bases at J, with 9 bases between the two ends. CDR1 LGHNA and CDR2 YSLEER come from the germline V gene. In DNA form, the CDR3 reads TGCGCCAGCAGCCAAGATCTCCCCGGCGAGCAGTACTTC. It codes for CASSQDLPGEQYF.

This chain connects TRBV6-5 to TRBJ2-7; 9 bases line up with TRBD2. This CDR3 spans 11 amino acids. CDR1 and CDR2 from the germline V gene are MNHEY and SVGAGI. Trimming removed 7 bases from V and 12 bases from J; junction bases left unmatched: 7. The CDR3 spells CASTGAGGTYF. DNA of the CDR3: TGTGCCAGCACAGGAGCGGGAGGCACGTACTTC.

CDR3 sequence: CASSLTGEYNEQFF. CDR3 DNA: TGTGCCAGCAGTTTAACGGGAGAATACAATGAGCAGTTCTTC. The chain recombines TRBV28 with TRBJ2-1; maybe TRBD2 (6 bases). Trimming took off 2 bases at V and 4 bases at J, with 9 bases between the two ends. From germline, CDR1 is MDHEN and CDR2 SYDVKM. The CDR3 loop spans 14 amino acids.

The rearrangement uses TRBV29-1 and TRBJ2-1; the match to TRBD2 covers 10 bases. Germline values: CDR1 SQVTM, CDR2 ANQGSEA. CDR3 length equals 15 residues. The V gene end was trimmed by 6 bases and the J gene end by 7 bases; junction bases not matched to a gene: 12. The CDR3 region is CSVPSGGGPRNEQFF. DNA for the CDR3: TGCAGCGTCCCTAGCGGGGGAGGGCCTAGGAATGAGCAGTTCTTC.

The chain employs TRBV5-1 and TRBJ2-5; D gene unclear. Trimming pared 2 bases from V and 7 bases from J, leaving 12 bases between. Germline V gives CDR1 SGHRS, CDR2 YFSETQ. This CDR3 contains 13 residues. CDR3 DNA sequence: TGCGCCAGCAGCTTCCCTCCCCTCGTGACCCAGTACTTC. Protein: CASSFPPLVTQYF.

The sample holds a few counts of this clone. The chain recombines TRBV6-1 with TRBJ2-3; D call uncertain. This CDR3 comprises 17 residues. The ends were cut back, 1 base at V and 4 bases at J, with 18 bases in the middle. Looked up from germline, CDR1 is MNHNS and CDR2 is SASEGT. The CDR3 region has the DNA TGTGCCAGCAGTGAAGAGGTGGGCAATCACGCCGCAGATACGCAGTATTTT. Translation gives CASSEEVGNHAADTQYF.

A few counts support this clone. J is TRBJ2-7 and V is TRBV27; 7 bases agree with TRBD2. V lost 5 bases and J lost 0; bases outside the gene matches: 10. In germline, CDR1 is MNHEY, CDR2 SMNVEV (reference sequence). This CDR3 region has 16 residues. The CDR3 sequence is CASSPFAGDTSYEQYF. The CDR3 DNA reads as TGTGCCAGCAGTCCCTTCGCGGGAGATACCTCCTACGAGCAGTACTTC.

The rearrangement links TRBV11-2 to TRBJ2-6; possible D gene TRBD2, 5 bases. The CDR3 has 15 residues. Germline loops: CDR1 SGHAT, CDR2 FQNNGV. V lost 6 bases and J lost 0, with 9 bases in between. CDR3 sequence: CASSKRPSGANVLTF. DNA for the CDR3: TGTGCCAGCAGTAAGCGGCCCTCTGGGGCCAACGTCCTGACTTTC.

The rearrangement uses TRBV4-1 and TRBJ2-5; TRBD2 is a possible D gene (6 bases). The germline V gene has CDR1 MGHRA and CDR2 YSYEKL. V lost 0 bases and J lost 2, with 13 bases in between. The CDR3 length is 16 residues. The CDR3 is CASSQEPQRGQETQYF. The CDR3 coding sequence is TGCGCCAGCAGCCAAGAACCCCAACGGGGGCAAGAGACCCAGTACTTC.

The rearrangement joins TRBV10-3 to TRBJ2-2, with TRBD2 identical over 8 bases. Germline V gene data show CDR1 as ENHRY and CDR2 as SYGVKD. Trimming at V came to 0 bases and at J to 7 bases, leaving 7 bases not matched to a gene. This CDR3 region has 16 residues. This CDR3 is CAISESERESSGELFF. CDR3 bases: TGTGCCATCAGTGAGTCAGAGCGGGAGAGTAGCGGGGAGCTGTTTTTT.

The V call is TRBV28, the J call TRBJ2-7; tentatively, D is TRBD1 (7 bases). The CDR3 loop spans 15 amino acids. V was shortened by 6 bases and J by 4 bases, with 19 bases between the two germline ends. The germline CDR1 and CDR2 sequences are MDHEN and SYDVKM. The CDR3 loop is CASRGGQLNVYEQYF. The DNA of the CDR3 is TGTGCCAGCAGGGGGGGACAGCTCAACGTGTACGAGCAGTACTTC.

CDR3 in amino acids: CASSLYRVLLYEQYF. The CDR3 DNA follows: TGTGCCAGCAGTTTATACAGGGTACTTCTCTACGAGCAGTACTTC. The rearrangement uses TRBV27 and TRBJ2-7; D possibly corresponds to TRBD1 (6 bases). This CDR3 comprises 15 residues. V dropped 1 base and J dropped 3 bases, with 13 bases sitting between them. Germline values: CDR1 MNHEY, CDR2 SMNVEV (reference sequence).

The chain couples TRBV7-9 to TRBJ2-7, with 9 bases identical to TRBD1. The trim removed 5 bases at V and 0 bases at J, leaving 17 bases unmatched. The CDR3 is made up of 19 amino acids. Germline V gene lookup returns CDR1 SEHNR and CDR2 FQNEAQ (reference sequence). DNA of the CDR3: TGTGCCAGCAGCCCGCTAGACCGGCGGGACAGGGATAGCTCCTACGAGCAGTACTTC. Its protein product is CASSPLDRRDRDSSYEQYF.

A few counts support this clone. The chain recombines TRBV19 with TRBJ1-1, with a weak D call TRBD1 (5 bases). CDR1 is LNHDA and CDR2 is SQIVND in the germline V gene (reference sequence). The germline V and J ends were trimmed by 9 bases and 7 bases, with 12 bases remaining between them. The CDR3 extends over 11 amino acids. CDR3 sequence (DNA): TGTGCCAGCGCCACCACAGGTGAAGCTTTCTTT. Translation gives CASATTGEAFF.

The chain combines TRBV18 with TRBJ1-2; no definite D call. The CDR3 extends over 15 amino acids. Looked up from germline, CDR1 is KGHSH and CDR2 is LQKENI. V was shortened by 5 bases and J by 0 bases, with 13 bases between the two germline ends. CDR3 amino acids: CASSSLPSANYGYTF. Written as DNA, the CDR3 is TGTGCCAGCTCATCCCTCCCGTCGGCTAACTATGGCTACACCTTC.

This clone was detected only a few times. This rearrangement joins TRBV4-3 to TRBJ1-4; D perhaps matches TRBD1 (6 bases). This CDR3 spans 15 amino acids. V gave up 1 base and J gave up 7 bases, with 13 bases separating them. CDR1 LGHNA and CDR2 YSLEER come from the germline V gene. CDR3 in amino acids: CASSQGGEGGEKLFF. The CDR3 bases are TGCGCCAGCAGCCAAGGAGGGGAGGGGGGTGAAAAACTGTTTTTT.